Listed below are T cell receptor beta chains from one sample, sequenced in a study of T-cell reconstitution after alpha-beta-depleted transplantation in children. TCRdb analysed the PCR reads with MiXCR anew, one entry per CDR3 protein. The data hold more than 400,000 distinct CDR3 sequences, with roughly an eighth observed a single time. Sequenced here: PBMCs, mostly from graft donor cells, sampled 180 days after TCRalphabeta/CD19-depleted stem cell transplant. These receptors came from a female patient between 2 and 15 years old who had a stem cell transplant for aplastic anemia, so the T cells may come from the graft donor. The CDR3 runs from the conserved cysteine through the conserved F or W. The D gene is left open where the match is weak. Not every row has a clone size; where given, it reads once, few, many or a size class.

TRBV5-5	TRBJ1-1	.	15	.	CASSLCPQGGTEAFF	TGTGCCAGCAGCTTGTGCCCCCAGGGAGGCACTGAAGCTTTCTTT
TRBV28	TRBJ1-6	.	13	many	CASSDSNNSPLHF	TGTGCCAGCAGTGACAGTAACAATTCACCCCTCCACTTT
TRBV7-6	TRBJ2-4	TRBD2	18	.	CASSLVEREISTKNIQYF	TGTGCCAGCAGCTTAGTCGAGCGGGAGATTTCGACCAAAAACATTCAGTACTTC
TRBV15	TRBJ1-1	.	13	.	CATSSQGDTEAFF	TGTGCCACCAGCTCACAGGGCGACACTGAAGCTTTCTTT
TRBV29-1	TRBJ2-1	.	13	.	CSVASGSYNEQFF	TGCAGCGTTGCGAGCGGCAGCTACAATGAGCAGTTCTTC
TRBV20-1	TRBJ1-5	.	19	.	CSARDLTSGLQGFNQPQHF	TGCAGTGCTAGAGATTTGACTTCTGGACTCCAGGGCTTCAATCAGCCCCAGCATTTT
TRBV5-1	TRBJ1-5	TRBD1	14	many	CASSKGGGNQPQHF	TGCGCCAGCAGTAAAGGGGGCGGCAATCAGCCCCAGCATTTT
TRBV5-6	TRBJ2-2	TRBD2	17	few	CASSLYWTSGSPGELFF	TGTGCCAGCAGCTTGTACTGGACTAGCGGGAGTCCCGGGGAGCTGTTTTTT
TRBV20-1	TRBJ2-1	.	14	many	CSARARGRSDEQFF	TGCAGTGCTAGGGCTCGGGGACGCAGCGATGAGCAGTTCTTC
TRBV29-1	TRBJ1-1	.	13	.	CSVDSRGNTEAFF	TGCAGCGTTGATAGTCGGGGAAACACTGAAGCTTTCTTT
TRBV11-2	TRBJ1-1	TRBD1	18	few	CASRRTHLQGTMNTEAFF	TGTGCCAGCAGACGGACGCATCTACAGGGGACCATGAACACTGAAGCTTTCTTT
TRBV28	TRBJ2-1	TRBD1	19	.	CASSLARQGLQPAHNEQFF	TGTGCCAGCAGTTTAGCGAGACAGGGGCTCCAACCTGCACACAATGAGCAGTTCTTC
TRBV2	TRBJ2-1	.	15	.	CASQDSVGSYNEQFF	TGTGCCAGCCAGGACTCAGTCGGATCCTACAATGAGCAGTTCTTC
TRBV25-1	TRBJ2-5	TRBD1	14	.	CASSESAGGETQYF	TGTGCCAGCAGTGAATCAGCAGGGGGAGAGACCCAGTACTTC